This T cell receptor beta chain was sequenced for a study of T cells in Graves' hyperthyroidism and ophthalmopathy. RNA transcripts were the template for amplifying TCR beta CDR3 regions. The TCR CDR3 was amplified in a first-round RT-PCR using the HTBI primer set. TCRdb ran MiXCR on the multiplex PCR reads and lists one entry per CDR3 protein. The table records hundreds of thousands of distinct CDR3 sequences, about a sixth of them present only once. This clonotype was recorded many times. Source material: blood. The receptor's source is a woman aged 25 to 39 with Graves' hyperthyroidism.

The CDR3, as DNA: TGTGCCAGCAGCTTAGGGACAGGGCACAATCAGCCCCAGCATTTT. It codes for CASSLGTGHNQPQHF. The chain recombines TRBV7-8 with TRBJ1-5, with 8 bases identical to TRBD1. Germline V gives CDR1 SGHVS, CDR2 FQNEAQ. With V trimmed by 1 base and J by 3 bases, 2 bases remained unmatched. This CDR3 spans 15 amino acids.